The present T cell receptor beta chain was sequenced within a study of shared clonotypes between healthy human individuals. Whole-study context: The study used three CD4 naive, three CD4 memory, two CD8 naive and one CD8 memory plate per donor.

As concerns this clone: Its target is not known.

It was across several immunoSEQ plates that each subset's genomic DNA was evenly split. Some clones are missing from TCRdb's copy, which holds only in-frame ones; the method was immunoSEQ multiplex PCR. The sample contains about 680,000 clones, about 91% of which appear only once. Study results and caveats: Naive subsets generally exceeded memory subsets in estimated richness. Clonotypes which were not shared had lower generation probabilities than clonotypes that all four donors shared.

Naive CD8 cells were CD45RO-negative, positively selected for CCR7, excluding terminally differentiated effector memory CD45RA+ cells. The CDR3 length is 13 residues. V was clipped by 3 bases and J by 7 bases, with 13 bases between them. Germline assignment: CDR1 GTSNPN and CDR2 SVGIG (reference sequence). What was sequenced was naive CD8+ T cells sorted from blood. The gene calls are TRBV30 and TRBJ2-1; D is ambiguous. This TCR was recovered from a man aged 30 to 39 in good health. DNA for the CDR3: TGTGCCTGGAGCGGTATTAATATTAATGAGCAGTTCTTC. It translates to CAWSGININEQFF.